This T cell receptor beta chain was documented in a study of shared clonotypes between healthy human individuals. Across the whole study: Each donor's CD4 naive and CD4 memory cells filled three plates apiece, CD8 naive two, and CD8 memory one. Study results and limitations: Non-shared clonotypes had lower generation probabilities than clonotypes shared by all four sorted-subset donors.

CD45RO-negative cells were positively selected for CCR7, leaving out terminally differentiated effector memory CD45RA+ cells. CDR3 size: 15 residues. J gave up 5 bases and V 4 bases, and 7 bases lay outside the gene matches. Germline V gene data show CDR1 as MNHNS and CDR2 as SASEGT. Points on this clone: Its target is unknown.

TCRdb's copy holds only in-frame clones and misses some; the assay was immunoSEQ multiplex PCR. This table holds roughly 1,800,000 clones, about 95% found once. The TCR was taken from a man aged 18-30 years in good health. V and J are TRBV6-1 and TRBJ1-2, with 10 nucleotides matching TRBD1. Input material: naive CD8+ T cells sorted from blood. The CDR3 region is CASSGQGAVLYGYTF. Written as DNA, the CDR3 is TGTGCCAGCAGTGGACAGGGGGCGGTGTTATATGGCTACACCTTC.